The T cell receptor (beta chain) described here comes from a study of T-cell reconstitution after alpha-beta-depleted transplantation in children. At least ten counts were recorded for this clonotype. Its matching antigen is unknown. The TCRbeta library incorporated unique molecular identifiers. MiXCR was run by TCRdb on the PCR reads, yielding one entry per CDR3 protein. This sample has 450,000 to 550,000 distinct CDR3 sequences, with 11% found just once. Regarding the study as a whole: Several hundred expanded graft clones reportedly supplied alpha-beta T cells about two months after transplant.

The CDR3 consists of 13 residues. J was trimmed by 3 bases and V by 5 bases; bases with no gene match: 4. CDR1 is MNHNY, CDR2 SVGAGI, per germline (reference sequence). The chain carries TRBV6-6 and TRBJ2-7; 7 bases are a match to TRBD1. The sequenced sample was PBMCs, mostly from graft donor cells, obtained 180 days after TCRalphabeta/CD19-depleted stem cell transplant. The TCR comes from a female patient aged 2-15 years who had a stem cell transplant for aplastic anemia, so the T cells may come from the graft donor. CDR3 residues: CASSHRDSYEQYF. The CDR3 DNA follows: TGTGCCAGCAGTCACCGGGACAGCTACGAGCAGTACTTC.